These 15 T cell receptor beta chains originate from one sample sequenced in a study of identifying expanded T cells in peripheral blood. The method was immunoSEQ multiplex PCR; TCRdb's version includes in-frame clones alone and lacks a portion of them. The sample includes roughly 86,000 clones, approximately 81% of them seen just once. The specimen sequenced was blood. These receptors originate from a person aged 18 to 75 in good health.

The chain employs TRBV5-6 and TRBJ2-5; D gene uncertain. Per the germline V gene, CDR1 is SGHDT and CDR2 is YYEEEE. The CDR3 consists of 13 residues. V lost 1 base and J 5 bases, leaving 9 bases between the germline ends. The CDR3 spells CASSLQSLETQYF. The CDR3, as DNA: TGTGCCAGCAGCTTGCAGTCTCTGGAGACCCAGTACTTC.

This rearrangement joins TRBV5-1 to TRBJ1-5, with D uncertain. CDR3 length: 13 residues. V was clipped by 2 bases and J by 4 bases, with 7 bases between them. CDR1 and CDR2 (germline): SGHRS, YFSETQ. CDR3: CASSFERNQPQHF. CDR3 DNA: TGCGCCAGCAGCTTCGAACGAAATCAGCCCCAGCATTTT.

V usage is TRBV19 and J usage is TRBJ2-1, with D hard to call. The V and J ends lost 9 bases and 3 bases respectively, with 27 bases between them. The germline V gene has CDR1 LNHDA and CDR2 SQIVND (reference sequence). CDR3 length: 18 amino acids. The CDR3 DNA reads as TGTGCCAGCGCCTATCTCCAAGGACGAGCAGGCCTCTACAATGAGCAGTTCTTC. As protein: CASAYLQGRAGLYNEQFF. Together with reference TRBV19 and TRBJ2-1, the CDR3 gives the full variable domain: DGGITQSPKYLFRKEGQNVTLSCEQNLNHDAMYWYRQDPGQGLRLIYYSQIVNDFQKGDIAEGYSVSREKKESFPLTVTSAQKNPTAFYLCASAYLQGRAGLYNEQFFGPGTRLTVL.

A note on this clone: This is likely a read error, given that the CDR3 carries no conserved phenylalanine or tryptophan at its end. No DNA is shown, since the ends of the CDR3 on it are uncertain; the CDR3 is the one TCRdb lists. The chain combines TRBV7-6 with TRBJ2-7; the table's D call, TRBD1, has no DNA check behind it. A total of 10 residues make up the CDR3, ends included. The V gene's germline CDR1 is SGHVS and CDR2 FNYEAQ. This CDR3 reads CASSLLDSAE.

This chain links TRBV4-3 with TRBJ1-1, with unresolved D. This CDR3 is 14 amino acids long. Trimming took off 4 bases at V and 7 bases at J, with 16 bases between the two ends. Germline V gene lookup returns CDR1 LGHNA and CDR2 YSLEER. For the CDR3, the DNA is TGCGCCAGCAGCCCTCGGTTGGGCAGAAATGAAGCTTTCTTT. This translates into CASSPRLGRNEAFF.

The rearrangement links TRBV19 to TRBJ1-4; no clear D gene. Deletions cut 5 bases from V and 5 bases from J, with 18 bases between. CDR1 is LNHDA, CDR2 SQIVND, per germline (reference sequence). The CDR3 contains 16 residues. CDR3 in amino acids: CASSSKSPGENEKLFF. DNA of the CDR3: TGTGCCAGTAGTTCGAAGTCCCCGGGTGAGAATGAAAAACTGTTTTTT. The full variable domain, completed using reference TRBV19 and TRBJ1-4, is DGGITQSPKYLFRKEGQNVTLSCEQNLNHDAMYWYRQDPGQGLRLIYYSQIVNDFQKGDIAEGYSVSREKKESFPLTVTSAQKNPTAFYLCASSSKSPGENEKLFFGSGTQLSVL.

The CDR3 sequence is CARSLSEDREDSNQPQHF. CDR3 coding DNA: TGTGCCAGAAGCTTGTCCGAAGACAGGGAAGATAGCAATCAGCCCCAGCATTTT. This chain joins TRBV5-3 and TRBJ1-5; TRBD1 aligns across 7 bases. TRBV5-3 is an open reading frame whose function is uncertain. Trimming cost V 1 base and J 0 bases; bases outside gene matches: 10. The CDR3 contains 18 residues.

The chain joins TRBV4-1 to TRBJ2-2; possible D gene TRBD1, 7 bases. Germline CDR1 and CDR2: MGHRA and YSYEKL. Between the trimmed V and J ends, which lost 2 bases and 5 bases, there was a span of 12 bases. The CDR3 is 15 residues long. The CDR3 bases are TGCGCCAGCAGCCAATGGTCAGGGGGGACCGGGGAGCTGTTTTTT. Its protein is CASSQWSGGTGELFF.

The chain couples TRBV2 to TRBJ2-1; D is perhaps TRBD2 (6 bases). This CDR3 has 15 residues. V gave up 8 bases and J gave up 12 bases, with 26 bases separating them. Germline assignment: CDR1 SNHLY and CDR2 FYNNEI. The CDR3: CASQDLGFRRGGQFF. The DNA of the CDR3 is TGTGCCAGCCAAGACCTGGGGTTCCGGCGGGGAGGGCAGTTCTTC.

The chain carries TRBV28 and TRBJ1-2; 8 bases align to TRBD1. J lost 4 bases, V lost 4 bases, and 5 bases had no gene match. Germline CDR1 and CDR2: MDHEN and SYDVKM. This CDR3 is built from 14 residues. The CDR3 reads CASSSGQGSYGYTF. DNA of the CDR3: TGTGCCAGCAGTTCCGGACAGGGAAGCTATGGCTACACCTTC.

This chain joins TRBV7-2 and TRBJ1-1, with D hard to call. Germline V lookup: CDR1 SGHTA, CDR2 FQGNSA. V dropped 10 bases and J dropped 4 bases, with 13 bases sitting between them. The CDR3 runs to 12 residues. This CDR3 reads CAIKDWGTEAFF. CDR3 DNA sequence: TGTGCCATTAAGGATTGGGGCACTGAAGCTTTCTTT. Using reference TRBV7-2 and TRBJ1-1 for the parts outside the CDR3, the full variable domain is GAGVSQSPSNKVTEKGKDVELRCDPISGHTALYWYRQSLGQGLEFLIYFQGNSAPDKSGLPSDRFSAERTGGSVSTLTIQRTQQEDSAVYLCAIKDWGTEAFFGQGTRLTVV.

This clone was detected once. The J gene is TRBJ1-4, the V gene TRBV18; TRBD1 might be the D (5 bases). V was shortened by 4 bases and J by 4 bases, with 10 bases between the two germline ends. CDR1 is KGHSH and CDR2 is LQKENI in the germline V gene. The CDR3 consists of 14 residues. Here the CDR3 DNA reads TGTGCCAGCTCACGGGGGATCCTTAATGAAAAACTGTTTTTT. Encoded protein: CASSRGILNEKLFF.

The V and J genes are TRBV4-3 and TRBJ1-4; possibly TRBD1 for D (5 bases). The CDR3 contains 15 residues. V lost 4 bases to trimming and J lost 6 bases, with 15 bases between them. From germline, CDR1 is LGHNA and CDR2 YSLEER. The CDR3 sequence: CASSPFRDRYEKLFF. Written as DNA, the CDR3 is TGCGCCAGCAGCCCTTTCCGGGACCGATATGAAAAACTGTTTTTT.

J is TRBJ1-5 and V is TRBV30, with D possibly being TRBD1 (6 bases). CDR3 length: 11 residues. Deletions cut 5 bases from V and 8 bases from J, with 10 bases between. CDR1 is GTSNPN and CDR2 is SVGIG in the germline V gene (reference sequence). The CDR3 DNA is TGTGCCTGGGGAAGGGGGGAGCCCCAGCATTTT. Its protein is CAWGRGEPQHF.

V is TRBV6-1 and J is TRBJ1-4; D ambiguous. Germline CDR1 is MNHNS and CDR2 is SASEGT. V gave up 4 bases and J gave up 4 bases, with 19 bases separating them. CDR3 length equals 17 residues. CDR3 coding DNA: TGTGCCAGCAGTGGCTTAACCCTCGGACGTGGTAATGAAAAACTGTTTTTT. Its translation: CASSGLTLGRGNEKLFF.